This T cell receptor (beta chain) was found in a study of blood T cell repertoires in COVID-19. The wider study: The analysed material was cDNA or gDNA that came from T cells, B-cell-depleted T cells, or PBMCs.

Authors' methods: Estimation of nucleated cell counts relied on the amplification of reference gene primers. Profiling relied on immunoSEQ multiplex PCR, and the TCRdb table lists in-frame clones only, not all of them. The V and J calls and clone size are taken from that table; D and trimming were inferred from the DNA. The sample includes 90,000 or so clones, roughly nine tenths of them seen just once. V lost 7 bases and J lost 0; bases outside the gene matches: 8. Germline assignment: CDR1 MDHEN and CDR2 SYDVKM. The CDR3 length is 16 residues. This sequence originates from a woman in her 70s with acute or convalescent COVID-19. Sequencing used peripheral blood. J is TRBJ2-4 and V is TRBV28, with TRBD1 identical over 8 bases. CDR3 amino acids: CASTGGGSLAKNIQYF. CDR3 nucleotides: TGTGCCAGCACAGGGGGCGGCTCCCTAGCCAAAAACATTCAGTACTTC.